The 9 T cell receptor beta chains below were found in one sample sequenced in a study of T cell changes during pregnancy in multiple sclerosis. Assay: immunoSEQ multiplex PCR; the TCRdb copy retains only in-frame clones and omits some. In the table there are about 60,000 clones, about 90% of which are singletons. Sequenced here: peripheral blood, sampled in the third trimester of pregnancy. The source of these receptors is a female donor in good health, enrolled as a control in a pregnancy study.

The CDR3 DNA is TGTGCCAGCAGCTTAGTATTAGCCGAGCAGTACTTC. Translated: CASSLVLAEQYF. The chain is built from TRBV7-8 and TRBJ2-7; no reliable D call. Trimming cost V 1 base and J 6 bases, with 7 bases left between them. CDR1 is SGHVS and CDR2 is FQNEAQ in the germline V gene. The CDR3 sequence is 12 residues long.

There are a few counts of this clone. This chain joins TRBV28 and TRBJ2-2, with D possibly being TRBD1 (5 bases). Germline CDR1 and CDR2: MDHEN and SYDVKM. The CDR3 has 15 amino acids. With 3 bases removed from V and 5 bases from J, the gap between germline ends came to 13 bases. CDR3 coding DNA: TGTGCCAGCAGTTTTCGGCAGGGAAGGACCGGGGAGCTGTTTTTT. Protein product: CASSFRQGRTGELFF.

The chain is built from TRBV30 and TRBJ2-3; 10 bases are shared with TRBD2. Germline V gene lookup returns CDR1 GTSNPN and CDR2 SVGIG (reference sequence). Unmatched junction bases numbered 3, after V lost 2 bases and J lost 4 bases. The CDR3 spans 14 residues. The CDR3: CAWSPSGSADTQYF. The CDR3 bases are TGTGCCTGGAGTCCTAGCGGGAGCGCAGATACGCAGTATTTT.

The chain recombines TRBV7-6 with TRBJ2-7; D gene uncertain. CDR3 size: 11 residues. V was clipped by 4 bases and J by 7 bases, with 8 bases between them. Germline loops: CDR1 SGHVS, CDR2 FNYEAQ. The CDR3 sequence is CASSSYGEQYF. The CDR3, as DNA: TGTGCCAGCAGCTCCTACGGGGAGCAGTACTTC.

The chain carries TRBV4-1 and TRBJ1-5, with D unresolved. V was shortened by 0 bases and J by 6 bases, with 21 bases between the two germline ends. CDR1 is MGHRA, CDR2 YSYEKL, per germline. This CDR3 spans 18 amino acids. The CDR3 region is CASSQDDFFEGLVQPQHF. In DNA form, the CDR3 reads TGCGCCAGCAGCCAAGATGATTTTTTCGAGGGTCTCGTTCAGCCCCAGCATTTT.

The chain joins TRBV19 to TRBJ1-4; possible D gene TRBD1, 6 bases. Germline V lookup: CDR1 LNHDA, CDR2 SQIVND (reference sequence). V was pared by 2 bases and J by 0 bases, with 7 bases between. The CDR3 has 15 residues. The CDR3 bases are TGTGCCAGTAGTATACGGACAGCAACTAATGAAAAACTGTTTTTT. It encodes CASSIRTATNEKLFF.

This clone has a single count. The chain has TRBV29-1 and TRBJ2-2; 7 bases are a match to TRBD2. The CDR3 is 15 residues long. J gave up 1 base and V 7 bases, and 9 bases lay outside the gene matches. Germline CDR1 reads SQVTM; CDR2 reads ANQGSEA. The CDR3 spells CSASRGVVNTGELFF. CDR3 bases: TGCAGCGCAAGTCGGGGGGTAGTGAACACCGGGGAGCTGTTTTTT.

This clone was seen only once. The CDR3 protein is CASSNRGGAEAFF. The CDR3 region has the DNA TGTGCCAGCAGCAACCGGGGAGGCGCTGAAGCTTTCTTT. The chain is built from TRBV6-5 and TRBJ1-1; no reliable D call. This CDR3 is 13 amino acids long. Per germline, CDR1 MNHEY and CDR2 SVGAGI. V gave up 6 bases and J gave up 6 bases, with 14 bases separating them.

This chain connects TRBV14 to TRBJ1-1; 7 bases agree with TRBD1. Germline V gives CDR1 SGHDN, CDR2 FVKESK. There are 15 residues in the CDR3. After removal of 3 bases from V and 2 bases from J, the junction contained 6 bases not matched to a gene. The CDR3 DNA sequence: TGTGCCAGCAGCCAGAACAGGGGACAAAACACTGAAGCTTTCTTT. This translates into CASSQNRGQNTEAFF.